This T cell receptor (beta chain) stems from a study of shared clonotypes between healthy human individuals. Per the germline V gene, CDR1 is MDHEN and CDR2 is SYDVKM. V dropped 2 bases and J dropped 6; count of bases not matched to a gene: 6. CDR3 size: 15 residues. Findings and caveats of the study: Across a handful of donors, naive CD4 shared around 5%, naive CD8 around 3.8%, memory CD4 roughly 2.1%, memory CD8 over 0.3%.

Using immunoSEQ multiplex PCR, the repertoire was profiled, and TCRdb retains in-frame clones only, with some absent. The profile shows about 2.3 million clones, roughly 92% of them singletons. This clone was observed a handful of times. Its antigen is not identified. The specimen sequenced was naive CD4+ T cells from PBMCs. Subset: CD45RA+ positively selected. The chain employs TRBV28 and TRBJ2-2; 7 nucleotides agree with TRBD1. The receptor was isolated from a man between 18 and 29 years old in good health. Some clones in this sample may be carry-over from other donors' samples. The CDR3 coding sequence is TGTGCCAGCAGTTTAGGCAGGGGGATGGCCGGGGAGCTGTTTTTT. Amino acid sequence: CASSLGRGMAGELFF.